Each of the 2 T cell receptor beta chains below was sequenced from the same sample in a study of tumor and adjacent non-tumor tissue in lung cancer. RNA was extracted from bulk tissue without any cell sorting. A modified ARM-PCR protocol with three rounds of nested PCR amplified TCRbeta. One entry per CDR3 protein results from TCRdb running MiXCR on the multiplex PCR reads. The sample consists of around 66,000 distinct CDR3 sequences, around three quarters of them appearing once. The sample taken for sequencing was lung tumor tissue. These receptors came from a man in his sixties with non-small cell lung cancer.

As to this clonotype: Mismatch with germline at one junction end may stem from a read error. V gene TRBV5-5 combines with J gene TRBJ2-2; D is perhaps TRBD1 (6 bases). CDR1 and CDR2 (germline): SGHKS, YYEKEE (reference sequence). This CDR3 spans 15 amino acids. This CDR3 reads CASGLGTLNTGELFF. Written as DNA, the CDR3 is TGTGCCAGCGGCTTGGGGACACTAAACACCGGGGAGCTGTTTTTT.

About this clonotype itself: Compared with germline, one end of the junction differs, possibly owing to a read error. The V call is TRBV11-1, the J call TRBJ2-2; D possibly corresponds to TRBD2 (5 bases). The CDR3 has 14 residues. Germline V gene lookup returns CDR1 SGHAT and CDR2 FQDESV (reference sequence). For the CDR3, the DNA is TGTGCCAGCAGCTATACTAGTGGCACCTGGGAGCAGTTGTTT. Amino acids: CASSYTSGTWEQLF.